The clone carrying this TCR beta chain was seen at least ten times. The entry originates in a study of regulatory T cells in long-lasting Graves disease. Arm-PCR of CDR3 regions and iRepertoire HTBI primers were the basis on which TCR beta libraries were built. TCRdb re-called the multiplex PCR reads through MiXCR, storing one row per CDR3 protein. The table lists about 210,000 distinct CDR3 sequences, less than 20% of them singletons. As for time point: newly diagnosed GD, antithyroid drugs for less than 3 months. RNA isolated from PBMCs was used to make the TCR library. Patients with Graves' disease were diagnosed by American Thyroid Association guidelines. This same sample was also taken into another study, of T cells in Graves' hyperthyroidism and ophthalmopathy. Turning to that study: Exclusion followed for patients with uncontrolled infection, other autoimmune disease, pregnancy or lactation. Most clonotypes expanded in the thyroid (above 0.001) were also present in blood.

Sequenced here: peripheral blood mononuclear cells (PBMCs), sampled at new diagnosis, from a patient treated with antithyroid drugs. The source of this sequence is a woman aged 30 to 39 with Graves disease.

The chain's CDR3 is CSAEGDRDNSPLHF. The CDR3 nucleotides read TGCAGTGCCGAGGGGGACAGGGATAATTCACCCCTCCACTTT. The chain joins TRBV20-1 to TRBJ1-6; 9 nucleotides match TRBD1. Germline V gene sequence: CDR1 DFQATT, CDR2 SNEGSKA (reference sequence). The J segment lost 5 bases and the V segment lost 6 bases, leaving 5 bases of the junction unmatched. The CDR3 totals 14 residues.